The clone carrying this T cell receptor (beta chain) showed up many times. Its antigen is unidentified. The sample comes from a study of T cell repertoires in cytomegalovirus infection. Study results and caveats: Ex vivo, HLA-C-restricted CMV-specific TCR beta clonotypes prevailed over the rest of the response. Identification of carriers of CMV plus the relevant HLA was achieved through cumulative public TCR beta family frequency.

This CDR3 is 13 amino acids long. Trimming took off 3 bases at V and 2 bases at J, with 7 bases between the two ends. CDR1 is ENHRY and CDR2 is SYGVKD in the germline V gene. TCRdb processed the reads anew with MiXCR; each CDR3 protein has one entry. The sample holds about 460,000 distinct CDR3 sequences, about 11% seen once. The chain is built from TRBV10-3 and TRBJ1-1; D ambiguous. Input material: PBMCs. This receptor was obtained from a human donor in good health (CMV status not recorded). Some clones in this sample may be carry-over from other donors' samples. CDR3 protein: CAISDTFNTEAFF. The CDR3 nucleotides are TGTGCCATCAGTGACACCTTCAACACTGAAGCTTTCTTT.